What follows are 2 T cell receptor beta chains derived from one specimen sequenced in a study of blood T cell repertoires in COVID-19. Assay used: immunoSEQ multiplex PCR; TCRdb lists only in-frame clones, some missing. The sample has about 170,000 clones; 86% are singletons. Sequencing used peripheral blood. These TCRs come from a man aged 70-80 years with acute or convalescent COVID-19.

The chain couples TRBV6-1 to TRBJ2-1, with 7 bases that match TRBD1. The germline CDR1 and CDR2 sequences are MNHNS and SASEGT. The CDR3 contains 16 residues. The V segment lost 0 bases and the J segment 3 bases; nucleotides outside the gene matches: 5. The CDR3 DNA follows: TGTGCCAGCAGTGAAGCGCTGGGACAGAACTACAATGAGCAGTTCTTC. Translation gives CASSEALGQNYNEQFF.

This chain links TRBV28 with TRBJ2-3, with 8 bases fitting TRBD2. V lost 6 bases, J lost 1 base, and 6 bases stayed unmatched. The CDR3 runs 15 residues. Germline assignment: CDR1 MDHEN and CDR2 SYDVKM. The CDR3 nucleotides read TGTGCCAGCAGCCCCCTCGGGGGGGGCACAGATACGCAGTATTTT. Protein: CASSPLGGGTDTQYF.